The 22 T cell receptor beta chains listed next were all sequenced from one sample in a study of early T cells in non-severe SARS-CoV-2 infection (dated by TCRdb to about 2021). Library generation was performed with 5' RACE. Sequencing instrument: NextSeq 500. In-frame beta chains were kept once TCRdb had trimmed the public reads at Q25 with fastp and called clones with MiXCR. Here each entry gathers all rows of one CDR3 protein and keeps the most common genes and DNA. The sample profile shows about 27,000 distinct CDR3 sequences; roughly 5.6% of them were found once. The ten most abundant clones make up 0.92% of the sample. The sequenced sample consisted of whole blood. Receptors originate from an adult who was a healthcare worker with PCR-confirmed SARS-CoV-2 infection or an uninfected control (not recorded which).

This clonotype has only a few counts. This sequence joins TRBV2 and TRBJ2-2; TRBD1 might be the D (6 bases). The germline V and J ends were trimmed by 4 bases and 1 base, with 7 bases remaining between them. Germline assignment: CDR1 SNHLY and CDR2 FYNNEI. The CDR3 totals 14 residues. Here the CDR3 reads CASSGTVNTGELFF. The CDR3 DNA is TGTGCCAGCAGTGGGACAGTGAACACCGGGGAGCTGTTTTTT.

By sample share, this clonotype is medium-sized. The chain links TRBV11-2 to TRBJ2-7, with D hard to call. Germline V gives CDR1 SGHAT, CDR2 FQNNGV. CDR3 length: 16 residues. Trimming cost V 1 base and J 3 bases, with 16 bases left between them. CDR3 DNA: TGTGCCAGCAGCTTAGGTCACATGGTGGGATTCTACGAGCAGTACTTC. Protein sequence: CASSLGHMVGFYEQYF.

In this sample, this clonotype is medium-sized. This rearrangement joins TRBV28 to TRBJ2-7, with 9 bases identical to TRBD2. The CDR3 sequence is 15 residues long. Germline V gene data show CDR1 as MDHEN and CDR2 as SYDVKM. J was trimmed by 4 bases and V by 5 bases; bases with no gene match: 9. This chain's CDR3 is CASSPLAGGIYEQYF. CDR3 sequence (DNA): TGTGCCAGCAGTCCCCTTGCGGGAGGGATATACGAGCAGTACTTC.

The sample holds a few counts of this clonotype. CDR3 nucleotides: TGTGCCAGCAGCCAAGTTGCGACAGGCCGCTGGGGCGAGCAGTACTTC. This codes for CASSQVATGRWGEQYF. The J gene is TRBJ2-7, the V gene TRBV14, with a weak D call TRBD1 (6 bases). CDR1 is SGHDN, CDR2 FVKESK, per germline. The V end lost 1 base, the J end lost 6 bases, and 19 bases lay between the germline ends. The CDR3 sequence is 16 residues long.

This clonotype is medium-sized (0.01 to 0.1%) by share. This rearrangement joins TRBV28 to TRBJ2-5; D ambiguous. The CDR3 is 12 amino acids. Germline-derived CDR1 and CDR2 are MDHEN and SYDVKM. The V gene lost 6 bases and the J gene lost 7 bases, with 12 bases spanning the gap. In DNA, the CDR3 is TGTGCCAGCAGCCTCCAATTAGGGACCCAGTACTTC. Amino acid sequence: CASSLQLGTQYF.

The CDR3 nucleotides are TGTGCCAGCTCACCGTCTTTACAGGGGAATACTGAAGCTTTCTTT. Translated: CASSPSLQGNTEAFF. The chain couples TRBV18 to TRBJ1-1, with TRBD1 matching over 7 bases. This CDR3 is 15 amino acids long. V lost 3 bases and J lost 5; bases outside the gene matches: 9. Germline V CDR1 and CDR2: KGHSH, LQKENI. Combining the CDR3 with reference TRBV18 and TRBJ1-1 gives the whole variable domain NAGVMQNPRHLVRRRGQEARLRCSPMKGHSHVYWYRQLPEEGLKFMVYLQKENIIDESGMPKERFSAEFPKEGPSILRIQQVVRGDSAAYFCASSPSLQGNTEAFFGQGTRLTVV.

This clonotype was recorded a few times. This chain uses TRBV7-2 with TRBJ2-7; tentatively, D is TRBD1 or TRBD2 (5 bases each). V lost 1 base to trimming and J lost 4 bases, with 14 bases between them. The CDR3 covers 15 residues. The germline V gene has CDR1 SGHTA and CDR2 FQGNSA. The CDR3 coding sequence is TGTGCCAGCAGCTTAGTTCTGGGACCCGAATACGAGCAGTACTTC. Protein: CASSLVLGPEYEQYF.

The table lists this clonotype with a few counts. The V call is TRBV11-2, the J call TRBJ2-7, with TRBD2 as a possible D gene (7 bases). Germline CDR1 reads SGHAT; CDR2 reads FQNNGV. CDR3 length: 15 amino acids. Trimming shortened V by 5 bases and J by 2 bases, and 16 bases separated the two germline ends. The CDR3 is CASSPPQGTTYEQYF. The CDR3 nucleotides read TGTGCCAGCAGCCCCCCGCAGGGGACTACCTACGAGCAGTACTTC.

The chain is built from TRBV12-3 or TRBV12-4 and TRBJ2-2; TRBD1 agrees at 7 bases. V gave up 10 bases and J gave up 3 bases; unmatched junction bases: 14. This CDR3 has 16 amino acids. CDR3 protein: CANRTRQGIDTGELFF. As DNA, the CDR3 is TGTGCCAACAGAACGAGACAGGGTATCGACACCGGGGAGCTGTTTTTT.

This clonotype was observed a handful of times. The chain is built from TRBV10-2 and TRBJ2-1; no reliable D call. The CDR3 is 13 residues long. CDR1 and CDR2 from the germline V gene are WSHSY and SAAADI. The ends were cut back, 3 bases at V and 11 bases at J, with 14 bases in the middle. CDR3 coding DNA: TGCGCCAGCAGTGACGCTTCCTGGCCACAGCAGTTCTTC. It is translated as CASSDASWPQQFF.

This clonotype has at least ten counts. J is TRBJ1-4 and V is TRBV7-9, with D tentatively TRBD1 (5 bases). V was shortened by 1 base and J by 3 bases, with 12 bases between the two germline ends. This CDR3 is 16 amino acids long. Germline CDR1 SEHNR, CDR2 FQNEAQ (reference sequence). CDR3 DNA: TGTGCCAGCAGCTTAGGTGGGGGAATGGCTAATGAAAAACTGTTTTTT. It encodes CASSLGGGMANEKLFF.

The CDR3 loop reads CASSQDRGQIYNEQFF. CDR3 DNA sequence: TGCGCCAGCAGCCAAGATCGGGGACAGATATACAATGAGCAGTTCTTC. This chain joins TRBV4-1 and TRBJ2-1; 7 nucleotides agree with TRBD1. Germline CDR1 is MGHRA and CDR2 is YSYEKL. The CDR3 totals 16 residues. Losses at the gene ends were 0 bases for V and 4 bases for J; bases not matched to a gene: 6.

The sample holds a few counts of this clonotype. The chain links TRBV24-1 to TRBJ1-5, with 8 positions matching TRBD1. The ends lost 9 bases at V and 0 bases at J; junction bases unmatched: 6. Germline CDR1 reads KGHDR; CDR2 reads SFDVKD. The CDR3 totals 15 residues. CDR3 in DNA: TGTGCCACCGGGACAGGAGAGATTAGCAATCAGCCCCAGCATTTT. Translating gives CATGTGEISNQPQHF.

This clonotype was recorded at least ten times. The chain links TRBV5-1 to TRBJ1-3; 8 positions agree with TRBD1. There are 17 residues in the CDR3. Germline V gives CDR1 SGHRS, CDR2 YFSETQ. The V gene end was trimmed by 4 bases and the J gene end by 1 base; junction bases not matched to a gene: 10. The CDR3 nucleotides read TGCGCCAGCAGCCCACGGACAGGGACGGCATCTGGAAACACCATATATTTT. This encodes CASSPRTGTASGNTIYF.

This clonotype was counted many times. The V gene is TRBV7-9, the J gene TRBJ1-5; TRBD1 matches at 8 bases. The germline V gene encodes CDR1 SEHNR and CDR2 FQNEAQ (reference sequence). The CDR3 runs to 17 residues. V shed 5 bases, J shed 1 base, and the junction held 10 bases outside the gene matches. For the CDR3, the DNA is TGTGCCAGCAGCGCCCGGCCCAGACAGGGGAGCAATCAGCCCCAGCATTTT. Protein sequence: CASSARPRQGSNQPQHF. Full variable domain (outside the CDR3, taken from reference TRBV7-9 and TRBJ1-5): DTGVSQNPRHKITKRGQNVTFRCDPISEHNRLYWYRQTLGQGPEFLTYFQNEAQLEKSRLLSDRFSAERPKGSFSTLEIQRTEQGDSAMYLCASSARPRQGSNQPQHFGDGTRLSIL.

This clonotype was observed many times. This CDR3 reads CASSLEVVVEVQETQYF. CDR3 nucleotides: TGCGCCAGCAGCTTGGAAGTCGTGGTAGAGGTCCAAGAGACCCAGTACTTC. The chain employs TRBV5-1 and TRBJ2-5, with D unclear. Germline CDR1 and CDR2: SGHRS and YFSETQ. The length of the CDR3 is 17 residues. The V end was cut by 0 bases, the J end by 1 base, with 16 bases between. The whole variable domain, filled in from reference TRBV5-1 and TRBJ2-5, reads KAGVTQTPRYLIKTRGQQVTLSCSPISGHRSVSWYQQTPGQGLQFLFEYFSETQRNKGNFPGRFSGRQFSNSRSEMNVSTLELGDSALYLCASSLEVVVEVQETQYFGPGTRLLVL.

In this sample, this clonotype is medium-sized. The V gene is TRBV7-2, the J gene TRBJ1-2; unclear D gene. Germline V CDR1 and CDR2: SGHTA, FQGNSA. The CDR3 sequence is 16 residues long. V lost 5 bases to trimming and J lost 4 bases, with 20 bases between them. For the CDR3, the DNA is TGTGCCAGCAGCAAAACCCGCGCCGTCCGGGGCTATGGCTACACCTTC. Its protein product is CASSKTRAVRGYGYTF.

There are a few counts of this clonotype. V usage is TRBV7-9 and J usage is TRBJ1-6; 9 nucleotides match TRBD1. The CDR3 is 15 amino acids. Germline CDR1 SEHNR, CDR2 FQNEAQ (reference sequence). The J segment lost 9 bases and the V segment lost 5 bases, leaving 8 bases of the junction unmatched. In DNA form, the CDR3 reads TGTGCCAGCAGCCCGGGACAGGGAATTTTTTCACCCCTCCACTTT. It is translated as CASSPGQGIFSPLHF.

This clonotype was observed a handful of times. The chain links TRBV4-2 to TRBJ1-2; tentatively, D is TRBD1 (6 bases). The V end lost 2 bases, the J end lost 2 bases, and 12 bases lay between the germline ends. From germline, CDR1 is LGHNA and CDR2 YNFKEQ. This CDR3 is 15 amino acids long. For the CDR3, the DNA is TGTGCCAGCAGCCAACACCGGACAGAAAACTATGGCTACACCTTC. Its translation: CASSQHRTENYGYTF.

This clonotype occurred many times. The chain recombines TRBV27 with TRBJ2-7; D not certain. V lost 0 bases and J 2 bases, leaving 5 bases between the germline ends. This CDR3 comprises 13 residues. The germline V gene encodes CDR1 MNHEY and CDR2 SMNVEV (reference sequence). DNA of the CDR3: TGTGCCAGCAGTTTATCGGCAGCCTACGAGCAGTACTTC. It specifies CASSLSAAYEQYF.

This chain connects TRBV7-9 to TRBJ1-1; no clear D gene. The CDR3 loop spans 15 amino acids. The germline V gene has CDR1 SEHNR and CDR2 FQNEAQ (reference sequence). V lost 5 bases, J lost 0 bases, and 13 bases lay in between. The CDR3 region has the DNA TGTGCCAGCAGCCCGAGGGTCAGACTGAACACTGAAGCTTTCTTT. Its translation is CASSPRVRLNTEAFF.

V gene TRBV28 combines with J gene TRBJ2-1, with 8 bases identical to TRBD2. The CDR3 totals 14 residues. Losses at the gene ends were 5 bases for V and 4 bases for J; bases not matched to a gene: 4. Germline values: CDR1 MDHEN, CDR2 SYDVKM. Here the CDR3 DNA reads TGTGCCAGCAGTCCACTAGCGGAATACAATGAGCAGTTCTTC. It translates to CASSPLAEYNEQFF.